A single T cell receptor (beta chain) is shown here with its context. CDR3 length: 13 amino acids. CDR1 is MNHEY and CDR2 is SVGEGT in the germline V gene. Trimming stripped 6 bases from V and 1 base from J, with 9 bases between. This sample is drawn from a study of blood T cell repertoires in COVID-19. Study-wide context: Sites in the United States, Italy and Spain provided acute and convalescent COVID-19 samples. Nucleic acid was either cDNA or gDNA, and it came from T cells, B-cell-depleted T cells, or PBMCs.

Original analysis: Scientists estimated how many nucleated cells there were by amplifying reference gene primers. Data came from immunoSEQ multiplex PCR; TCRdb stores just in-frame clones and leaves some out. V and J calls and clone size are those listed in that table; D and trimming were worked out from the DNA. The table records some 46,000 clones, approximately 85% of them present only once. This TCR derives from a man aged 60 to 69 with acute or convalescent COVID-19. Input material: peripheral blood. The chain carries TRBV6-2 or TRBV6-3 and TRBJ1-1, with D perhaps matching TRBD1 (5 bases). CDR3: CASSLTANTEAFF. DNA of the CDR3: TGTGCCAGCAGCCTGACAGCGAACACTGAAGCTTTCTTT.